In this sample, the clone carrying this TCR beta chain turned up many times. The data originate from a study of T cells after yellow fever vaccination. From the 5' RACE reads, TCRdb called clonotypes with MiXCR, one entry per CDR3 protein. This sample carries about 250,000 distinct CDR3 sequences, approximately 3.6% of them seen once, and the ten largest clones take 15% to 20%. The CDR3 is 13 amino acids. Trimming took off 3 bases at V and 4 bases at J, with 8 bases between the two ends. The sequence derives from a man aged 18 to 29 who received the YFV17D yellow fever vaccine. The sample here was PBMCs, taken 15 days after the yellow fever booster vaccination. The V gene is TRBV12-3 or TRBV12-4, the J gene TRBJ2-3; D is possibly TRBD2 (5 bases). The CDR3 loop reads CASSFKGADTQYF. The CDR3, as DNA: TGTGCCAGCAGTTTCAAGGGAGCAGATACGCAGTATTTT.